This T cell receptor beta chain originates from a study of cytomegalovirus exposure and HLA in healthy donors. Whole-study findings and limits: CMV serostatus alone was available as immune exposure information.

In germline, CDR1 is MNHEY, CDR2 SVGAGI. CDR3 length equals 16 residues. Trimming took 3 bases from V and 0 from J, leaving 12 bases between them. Primers for the PCR totalled 60 Vbeta and 13 Jbeta. TCRdb keeps only in-frame clones here, not all; method: immunoSEQ multiplex PCR. The sample lists about 160,000 clones; over 75% were seen once. Notes on this clone: Antigen unknown.

The sequenced material came from PBMCs. This clonotype originated in a woman between 50 and 59 years old in good health and CMV-seropositive. This rearrangement joins TRBV6-5 to TRBJ1-5; possibly TRBD1 for D (5 bases). CDR3 sequence (DNA): TGTGCCAGCAGTTATTCGCGGACACCTAGCAATCAGCCCCAGCATTTT. Amino acids: CASSYSRTPSNQPQHF.